The 5 T cell receptor beta chains reported below all come from one sample, sequenced in a study of T-cell reconstitution after alpha-beta-depleted transplantation in children. Unique molecular identifiers were used to barcode this TCRbeta library. TCRdb called the PCR reads again in MiXCR, with one record for every CDR3 protein. Of fewer than 550,000 distinct CDR3 sequences in the sample, roughly 10% were seen once. This specimen was PBMCs from the stem cell graft donor, taken from the stem cell graft. These receptors came from a human donor who donated a stem cell graft to a child with acute myeloid leukemia.

This clonotype occurred a few times. The chain employs TRBV7-9 and TRBJ2-5; weak D call: TRBD2 (5 bases). Germline lookup yields CDR1 SEHNR and CDR2 FQNEAQ (reference sequence). The CDR3 is 14 residues long. Deletions cut 5 bases from V and 6 bases from J, with 16 bases between. The CDR3 protein is CASSPEEAGKTQYF. Here the CDR3 DNA reads TGTGCCAGCAGCCCAGAGGAGGCTGGAAAGACCCAGTACTTC.

This clonotype showed up just a few times. This chain joins TRBV7-3 and TRBJ2-3; D call uncertain. The CDR3 has 15 residues. Germline V gene lookup returns CDR1 SGHTA and CDR2 FQGTGA. V was shortened by 1 base and J by 2 bases, with 10 bases between the two germline ends. CDR3 bases: TGTGCCAGCAGCTTAATCTTTACTTCCACAGATACGCAGTATTTT. Translation gives CASSLIFTSTDTQYF.

The V call is TRBV6-2 or TRBV6-3, the J call TRBJ2-5, with 7 bases aligning to TRBD2. Losses at the gene ends were 0 bases for V and 5 bases for J; bases not matched to a gene: 6. Per germline, CDR1 MNHEY and CDR2 SVGEGT. The CDR3 contains 15 residues. The CDR3 loop reads CASSYSREIVETQYF. CDR3 DNA sequence: TGTGCCAGCAGTTACTCGCGGGAGATCGTGGAGACCCAGTACTTC.

CDR3 in DNA: TGCAGTGCTGGTAGCGGGAGGGTCACAGATACGCAGTATTTT. Protein: CSAGSGRVTDTQYF. The V call is TRBV20-1, the J call TRBJ2-3; 11 nucleotides line up with TRBD2. Germline CDR1 is DFQATT and CDR2 is SNEGSKA (reference sequence). The CDR3 contains 14 residues. Trimming removed 5 bases from V and 2 bases from J; junction bases left unmatched: 3.

A few counts support this clonotype. The J gene is TRBJ1-5, the V gene TRBV20-1, with a weak D call TRBD1 (6 bases). From germline, CDR1 is DFQATT and CDR2 SNEGSKA (reference sequence). CDR3 length: 19 residues. Trimming left V 5 bases short and J 2 bases short, with 28 bases between. The CDR3 region is CSAVPLRDTIPRGNQPQHF. For the CDR3, the DNA is TGCAGTGCTGTCCCTTTACGGGACACCATCCCGAGAGGCAATCAGCCCCAGCATTTT.